A single T cell receptor (beta chain) is shown here with its context. There is no known antigen for this receptor. The record has no base qualities; no much larger clone is one base away. The germline V gene yields LGHNA for CDR1 and YSLEER for CDR2. The CDR3 measures 12 amino acids from cysteine to phenylalanine. The CDR3 DNA has 36 bases and is translated from base 1. The germline ends are 9 bases apart after V is trimmed by 2 bases and J by 8 bases. Library preparation employed the immunoSEQ multiplex PCR assay. The authors' analysis ran thus. A statistical classification framework was built to diagnose cytomegalovirus status from the catalog of TCR beta chain sequences. This is the immuneACCESS table as TCRdb keeps it, with only in-frame sequences that have V and J called. A part of the clones is gone; compared with another copy, unresolved V genes explain less than half, and the rest is unexplained. V and J calls and clone size are as listed in that table; D and trimming were resolved from the DNA. Within this sample are some 170,000 clones, with 80% to 90% of them counted one time only. Together, the top ten hold around 5% of the sample.

This specimen comes from a study of cytomegalovirus exposure and HLA in healthy donors (dated by TCRdb to about 2017). The study in broad terms: The 500 to 800 repertoires of the first cohort and the 95 to 150 validation repertoires were produced on the same platform, according to a later analysis. The study aimed to test whether signatures of past pathogen exposure could be identified by cataloging public T cell receptors. In addition to the first cohort of hundreds of subjects, a separate validation cohort of approximately 120 different subjects was used. To predict cytomegalovirus infection status, the study brought together high-throughput TCR immunosequencing, statistical association of individual TCRs with disease status, and machine learning. The investigation overall reported the following: In vitro tests confirmed that three of the cytomegalovirus-associated TCR beta chains recognize cytomegalovirus antigens. In both the original and validation cohorts, the classifier was reported to diagnose cytomegalovirus status with high specificity and sensitivity. The authors suggested that the approach could potentially be extended to other disease states and immunological phenotypes. The study gave a list of about 160 TCR beta chains associated with cytomegalovirus. In a later analysis, TCRs clustered in the first cohort were found to also tend to co-occur in the roughly 120 validation repertoires, with 90% to 95% of cluster scores above 0. Most TCR sequences were observed very rarely across donors, whereas some public TCRs were present in many individuals. A later analysis had no HLA typing for the validation cohort, so co-occurrence there was scored across all 110 or so repertoires.

The donors belonged to the validation cohort of over a hundred subjects, which was separate from the roughly 680-subject first cohort. This receptor chain uses TRBV4-3 and TRBJ1-2; 6 matching bases give a weak D call of TRBD1. Source material: PBMCs. The clonotype comes from a woman in her thirties in good health and CMV-seronegative. CDR3 protein: CASSQTGSGYTF. At the DNA level, the sequence is TGCGCCAGCAGCCAAACAGGGAGCGGCTACACCTTC.